Below are 24 T cell receptor beta chains sequenced from a single sample in a study of T cell responses to AZD1222 COVID-19 vaccine (dated by TCRdb to 2020 to 2023). Library generation was performed with the immunoSEQ multiplex PCR assay. Drawn from immuneACCESS, this table holds only the in-frame rearrangements with V and J called that TCRdb kept. Clones are partly lost; checked studies trace under half to an unresolved V gene and leave the rest unexplained. In this sample the table shows 150,000 or so clones, 91% of which occur a single time. The ten largest account for about 4% of the sample. Taken with the paper, the label for time point translates to: about 28 days (+/-7) after the second vaccine dose. This specimen consisted of peripheral blood, obtained 28 days after the second AZD1222 dose. The origin of the receptors is an adult who received the AZD1222 COVID-19 vaccine.

V usage is TRBV19 and J usage is TRBJ1-3; possibly TRBD1 for D (6 bases). The V gene lost 8 bases and the J gene lost 4 bases, with 12 bases spanning the gap. Germline values: CDR1 LNHDA, CDR2 SQIVND (reference sequence). This CDR3 spans 13 amino acids. The CDR3: CASEGVGGNTIYF. Here the CDR3 DNA reads TGTGCCAGTGAGGGGGTTGGAGGAAACACCATATATTTT. Full variable domain (missing parts from reference TRBV19 and TRBJ1-3): DGGITQSPKYLFRKEGQNVTLSCEQNLNHDAMYWYRQDPGQGLRLIYYSQIVNDFQKGDIAEGYSVSREKKESFPLTVTSAQKNPTAFYLCASEGVGGNTIYFGEGSWLTVV.

The chain recombines TRBV4-2 with TRBJ2-2; tentative D call: TRBD2 (6 bases). The V and J ends lost 0 bases and 7 bases respectively, with 15 bases between them. Germline V gives CDR1 LGHNA, CDR2 YNFKEQ. CDR3 length: 16 amino acids. The CDR3: CASSQDRGSRIGELFF. The CDR3 DNA reads TGTGCCAGCAGCCAAGATCGGGGGAGTAGGATCGGGGAGCTGTTTTTT.

This clone occurred a few times. The chain combines TRBV4-1 with TRBJ2-7; D may be TRBD1 (5 bases). Germline CDR1 is MGHRA and CDR2 is YSYEKL. This CDR3 has 15 residues. Trimming took 1 base from V and 2 from J, leaving 12 bases between them. CDR3: CASSQGAGQAYEQYF. The CDR3 DNA follows: TGCGCCAGCAGCCAAGGCGCAGGGCAGGCCTACGAGCAGTACTTC.

This clone came up a few times. The V and J genes are TRBV15 and TRBJ2-7, with TRBD1 as a possible D gene (7 bases). The V and J ends lost 1 base and 4 bases respectively, with 11 bases between them. CDR3 length equals 14 residues. Germline V CDR1 and CDR2: LNHNV, YYDKDF (reference sequence). The CDR3 is CATSRAAGGYEQYF. The CDR3 DNA follows: TGTGCCACCAGCAGAGCGGCAGGGGGGTACGAGCAGTACTTC.

DNA for the CDR3: TGTGCCAGCAGCTTAAATACAGGGGCATCTAACTATGGCTACACCTTC. Translation: CASSLNTGASNYGYTF. V is TRBV5-6 and J is TRBJ1-2; 7 bases match TRBD1. Germline V gives CDR1 SGHDT, CDR2 YYEEEE. After removal of 2 bases from V and 0 bases from J, the junction contained 7 bases not matched to a gene. The CDR3 has 16 amino acids.

This chain connects TRBV6-5 to TRBJ1-1; D is unclear. Germline lookup yields CDR1 MNHEY and CDR2 SVGAGI. This CDR3 is built from 14 residues. With 4 bases removed from V and 0 bases from J, the gap between germline ends came to 9 bases. The CDR3 region is CASSFSGVNTEAFF. In DNA, the CDR3 is TGTGCCAGCAGTTTCTCCGGGGTGAACACTGAAGCTTTCTTT.

The J gene is TRBJ1-3, the V gene TRBV5-6; D not certain. This CDR3 contains 14 residues. The germline V and J ends were trimmed by 0 bases and 1 base, with 5 bases remaining between them. Germline assignment: CDR1 SGHDT and CDR2 YYEEEE. The CDR3 sequence: CASSLDGSGNTIYF. The DNA for the CDR3 is TGTGCCAGCAGCTTGGATGGGTCTGGAAACACCATATATTTT.

This rearrangement joins TRBV18 to TRBJ2-5; D unclear. Deletions cut 1 base from V and 5 bases from J, with 14 bases between. The CDR3 totals 15 residues. The germline V gene encodes CDR1 KGHSH and CDR2 LQKENI. Here the CDR3 reads CASSPQSACWETQYF. The DNA of the CDR3 is TGTGCCAGCTCACCACAGTCGGCGTGTTGGGAGACCCAGTACTTC.

The CDR3: CASSRYTTNEKLFF. CDR3 bases: TGTGCCAGCAGCCGCTATACAACTAATGAAAAACTGTTTTTT. This chain links TRBV5-8 with TRBJ1-4, with unresolved D. This CDR3 has 14 amino acids. Trimming shortened V by 4 bases and J by 0 bases, and 7 bases separated the two germline ends. The germline V gene encodes CDR1 SGHTS and CDR2 YDEGEE.

This sequence joins TRBV5-1 and TRBJ1-2, with D uncertain. The CDR3 has 16 residues. Germline V gene lookup returns CDR1 SGHRS and CDR2 YFSETQ. V lost 5 bases to trimming and J lost 4 bases, with 21 bases between them. CDR3 coding DNA: TGCGCCAGCAGGCCCGGTGGAGATCTCGAGGGCTATGGCTACACCTTC. Translating it yields CASRPGGDLEGYGYTF. Variable domain in full (rest from reference TRBV5-1 and TRBJ1-2): KAGVTQTPRYLIKTRGQQVTLSCSPISGHRSVSWYQQTPGQGLQFLFEYFSETQRNKGNFPGRFSGRQFSNSRSEMNVSTLELGDSALYLCASRPGGDLEGYGYTFGSGTRLTVV.

The rearrangement joins TRBV14 to TRBJ2-3; D is uncertain. Trimming removed 6 bases from V and 3 bases from J, with 19 bases in between. The CDR3 loop spans 16 amino acids. CDR1 is SGHDN and CDR2 is FVKESK in the germline V gene. The chain's CDR3 is CASRQNIGRLTDTQYF. The CDR3 DNA reads as TGTGCCAGCAGGCAGAACATCGGAAGGCTTACAGATACGCAGTATTTT.

The chain employs TRBV19 and TRBJ2-7; 7 bases match TRBD1. The ends lost 6 bases at V and 5 bases at J; junction bases unmatched: 19. The CDR3 has 17 residues. In germline, CDR1 is LNHDA, CDR2 SQIVND (reference sequence). The CDR3 region is CASRQDYRGGSGDEQYF. CDR3 in DNA: TGTGCCAGTAGGCAGGATTACAGGGGCGGGTCTGGTGACGAGCAGTACTTC. The entire variable domain, with the rest obtained from reference TRBV19 and TRBJ2-7, is as follows: DGGITQSPKYLFRKEGQNVTLSCEQNLNHDAMYWYRQDPGQGLRLIYYSQIVNDFQKGDIAEGYSVSREKKESFPLTVTSAQKNPTAFYLCASRQDYRGGSGDEQYFGPGTRLTVT.

This clone was seen ten or more times. The chain uses TRBV7-8 and TRBJ1-3; 9 bases are a match to TRBD1. The germline CDR1 and CDR2 sequences are SGHVS and FQNEAQ. The CDR3 has 14 amino acids. J lost 2 bases, V lost 5 bases, and 1 base had no gene match. CDR3 loop: CASSGDRAGNTIYF. As DNA, the CDR3 is TGTGCCAGCAGCGGGGACAGGGCTGGAAACACCATATATTTT.

V usage is TRBV4-1 and J usage is TRBJ2-3; 10 bases are a match to TRBD2. The CDR3 contains 17 residues. J gave up 4 bases and V 0 bases, and 7 bases lay outside the gene matches. Germline lookup yields CDR1 MGHRA and CDR2 YSYEKL. Written as DNA, the CDR3 is TGCGCCAGCAGCCAAGATGGAGCGGGGGGGCTGGCAGATACGCAGTATTTT. Translated: CASSQDGAGGLADTQYF.

The chain has TRBV7-9 and TRBJ2-7; D is ambiguous. This CDR3 region has 12 residues. Deletions cut 2 bases from V and 3 bases from J, with 5 bases between. Germline V CDR1 and CDR2: SEHNR, FQNEAQ (reference sequence). CDR3 loop: CASSLSDYEQYF. CDR3 DNA sequence: TGTGCCAGCAGCTTATCAGACTACGAGCAGTACTTC. The whole variable domain, remainder taken from reference TRBV7-9 and TRBJ2-7, is DTGVSQNPRHKITKRGQNVTFRCDPISEHNRLYWYRQTLGQGPEFLTYFQNEAQLEKSRLLSDRFSAERPKGSFSTLEIQRTEQGDSAMYLCASSLSDYEQYFGPGTRLTVT.

The V gene is TRBV6-4, the J gene TRBJ2-1; 8 nucleotides align to TRBD2. V gave up 4 bases and J gave up 1 base; unmatched junction bases: 3. The CDR3 consists of 15 residues. Germline V gene data show CDR1 as MRHNA and CDR2 as SNTAGT. CDR3 region: CASSAREGSYNEQFF. The CDR3 DNA sequence: TGTGCCAGCAGTGCCCGGGAGGGGTCCTACAATGAGCAGTTCTTC.

The chain uses TRBV11-2 and TRBJ2-5; D call uncertain. V was shortened by 1 base and J by 3 bases, with 6 bases between the two germline ends. This CDR3 has 13 residues. CDR1 SGHAT and CDR2 FQNNGV come from the germline V gene. Here the CDR3 DNA reads TGTGCCAGCAGCTTAGGGTGGGAAGAGACCCAGTACTTC. It specifies CASSLGWEETQYF.

V usage is TRBV3-1 (or the pseudogene TRBV3-2) and J usage is TRBJ2-1; 10 bases fit TRBD2. The CDR3 sequence is 15 residues long. V was pared by 2 bases and J by 4 bases, with 2 bases of the junction left unmatched. Germline-derived CDR1 and CDR2 are LGHDT and YNNKEL (reference sequence). The CDR3 DNA sequence: TGTGCCAGCAGCCAATCTAGCGGGGGTTACAATGAGCAGTTCTTC. It specifies CASSQSSGGYNEQFF.

This clone was counted between two and nine times. This rearrangement joins TRBV5-6 to TRBJ2-2; perhaps D is TRBD1 or TRBD2 (6 bases each). CDR3 length: 15 amino acids. CDR1 and CDR2 from the germline V gene are SGHDT and YYEEEE. Trimming stripped 1 base from V and 0 bases from J, with 7 bases between. The CDR3 region is CASSLRGANTGELFF. CDR3 DNA sequence: TGTGCCAGCAGCTTGAGGGGGGCGAACACCGGGGAGCTGTTTTTT.

V is TRBV6-2 or TRBV6-3 and J is TRBJ1-2; a weak D match, TRBD1 (6 bases). The germline V and J ends were trimmed by 5 bases and 5 bases, with 12 bases remaining between them. The V gene's germline CDR1 is MNHEY and CDR2 SVGEGT. The CDR3 loop spans 13 amino acids. The CDR3 sequence: CASSPDSLYGYTF. The CDR3 region has the DNA TGTGCCAGCAGTCCGGACAGCCTATATGGCTACACCTTC.

The rearrangement joins TRBV11-3 to TRBJ2-1, with D unclear. Per the germline V gene, CDR1 is SGHNT and CDR2 is YENEEA. V was cut by 2 bases and J by 7 bases, with 15 bases left in between. There are 15 residues in the CDR3. The CDR3 DNA reads as TGTGCCAGCAGCTTATCTGAATTAGCAGATAATGAGCAGTTCTTC. Protein sequence: CASSLSELADNEQFF. Drawing the rest from reference TRBV11-3 and TRBJ2-1, the complete variable domain is EAGVVQSPRYKIIEKKQPVAFWCNPISGHNTLYWYLQNLGQGPELLIRYENEEAVDDSQLPKDRFSAERLKGVDSTLKIQPAELGDSAVYLCASSLSELADNEQFFGPGTRLTVL.

The chain recombines TRBV11-3 with TRBJ2-2; D may be TRBD2 (5 bases). V was trimmed by 2 bases and J by 3 bases, leaving 13 bases between them. Per the germline V gene, CDR1 is SGHNT and CDR2 is YENEEA. The CDR3 sequence is 16 residues long. In DNA, the CDR3 is TGTGCCAGCAGCTTAATAGCGCCTGGGGACACCGGGGAGCTGTTTTTT. It translates to CASSLIAPGDTGELFF.

The chain carries TRBV20-1 and TRBJ2-1, with D uncertain. Trimming shortened V by 3 bases and J by 2 bases, and 8 bases separated the two germline ends. Per germline, CDR1 DFQATT and CDR2 SNEGSKA (reference sequence). The CDR3 is made up of 13 amino acids. The CDR3 DNA is TGCAGTGCTAGTACTACTACCTACAATGAGCAGTTCTTC. It specifies CSASTTTYNEQFF.

V gene TRBV10-3 combines with J gene TRBJ2-5, with D maybe TRBD2 (7 bases). The CDR3 spans 16 residues. Trimming took off 3 bases at V and 4 bases at J, with 18 bases between the two ends. In germline, CDR1 is ENHRY, CDR2 SYGVKD. This chain's CDR3 is CAISDGGLPGGETQYF. The CDR3 bases are TGTGCCATCAGTGACGGGGGGCTGCCGGGGGGAGAGACCCAGTACTTC.